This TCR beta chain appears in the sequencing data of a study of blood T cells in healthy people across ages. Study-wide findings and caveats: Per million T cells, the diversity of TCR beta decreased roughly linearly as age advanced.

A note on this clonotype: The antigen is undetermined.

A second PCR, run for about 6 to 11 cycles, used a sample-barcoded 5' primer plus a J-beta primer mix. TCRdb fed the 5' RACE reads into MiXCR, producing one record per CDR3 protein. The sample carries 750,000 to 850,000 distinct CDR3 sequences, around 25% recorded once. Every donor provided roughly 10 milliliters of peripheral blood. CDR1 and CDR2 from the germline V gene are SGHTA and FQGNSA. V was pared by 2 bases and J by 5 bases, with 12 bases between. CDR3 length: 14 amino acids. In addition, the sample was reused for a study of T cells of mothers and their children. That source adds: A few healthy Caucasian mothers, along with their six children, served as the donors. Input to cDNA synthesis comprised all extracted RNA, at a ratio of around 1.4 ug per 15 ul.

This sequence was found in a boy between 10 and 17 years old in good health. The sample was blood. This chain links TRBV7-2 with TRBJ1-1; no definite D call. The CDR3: CASSLKGYGTEAFF. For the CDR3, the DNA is TGTGCCAGCAGCTTAAAAGGGTATGGAACTGAAGCTTTCTTT.